These 12 T cell receptor beta chains share one sample of origin, sequenced in a study of metastatic and nonmetastatic thyroid tumors. TCRdb re-processed the PCR reads through MiXCR. Of under 50,000 clones listed, about 29% are singletons. Prior to thyroid surgery, none of the patients had received any treatment. Specimen: blood. Receptors were obtained from a male donor with papillary thyroid cancer or a benign thyroid nodule (not recorded which). Some clones in this sample may be carry-over from other donors' samples.

J is TRBJ2-7 and V is TRBV7-8; D unresolved. This CDR3 is 16 amino acids long. The germline V gene has CDR1 SGHVS and CDR2 FQNEAQ. The V end was cut by 3 bases, the J end by 5 bases, with 20 bases between. The CDR3, as DNA: TGTGCCAGCAGCTTCCGGGCCTCCCTTCCATCCCACGAGCAGTACTTC. It codes for CASSFRASLPSHEQYF.

The chain employs TRBV20-1 and TRBJ2-7, with 8 bases matching TRBD2. Germline V gene sequence: CDR1 DFQATT, CDR2 SNEGSKA (reference sequence). The CDR3 sequence is 15 residues long. For the CDR3, the DNA is TGCAGCGCCCAAGGCCAGACTAGCGTAAGTGGGGAGCAGTACTTC. Its translation: CSAQGQTSVSGEQYF.

At least ten counts were recorded for this clone. The CDR3 is CASSFQETQYF. The CDR3 bases are TGTGCCAGCAGTTTCCAAGAGACCCAGTACTTC. This chain uses TRBV27 with TRBJ2-5; D is uncertain. CDR3 length equals 11 residues. CDR1 is MNHEY, CDR2 SMNVEV, per germline (reference sequence). V lost 3 bases and J lost 1, with 0 bases in between.

By share, this clone ranks as medium-sized. The V and J genes are TRBV6-4 and TRBJ2-3; 13 bases match TRBD2. The CDR3 runs 14 residues. Germline V gene sequence: CDR1 MRHNA, CDR2 SNTAGT. The junction had 8 bases not matched to a gene; V was cut back by 6 bases and J by 11 bases. CDR3 sequence reads: CASSPGTSGEEQYF. For the CDR3, the DNA is TGTGCCAGCAGCCCTGGGACTAGCGGGGAGGAGCAGTATTTT.

This chain links TRBV6-5 with TRBJ2-7, with D perhaps TRBD1 (12 bases). Germline V gene sequence: CDR1 MNHEY, CDR2 SVGAGI. The CDR3 runs to 18 residues. Trimming removed 5 bases from V and 2 bases from J, with 25 bases in between. The CDR3 loop is CASSRDRGRLAGTYEQYF. The CDR3 coding sequence is TGTGCCAGCAGTAGGGACAGGGGGCGACTAGCGGGAACCTACGAGCAGTACTTC.

V and J are TRBV27 and TRBJ2-3; TRBD2 aligns across 7 bases. The V gene's germline CDR1 is MNHEY and CDR2 SMNVEV (reference sequence). V was pared by 2 bases and J by 4 bases, with 3 bases of the junction left unmatched. CDR3 size: 14 residues. CDR3 in DNA: TGTGCCAGCAGTTTAACTAGCGTGGCAGATACGCAGTATTTT. It is translated as CASSLTSVADTQYF.

This clone occurred many times. The gene calls are TRBV5-5 and TRBJ2-1; D possibly corresponds to TRBD1 (5 bases). CDR3 length: 14 amino acids. The germline CDR1 and CDR2 sequences are SGHKS and YYEKEE (reference sequence). Trimming removed 4 bases from V and 8 bases from J, with 16 bases in between. CDR3 sequence reads: CASSQGMAGDEQFF. CDR3 coding DNA: TGTGCCAGCAGCCAGGGAATGGCTGGGGATGAGCAGTTCTTC.

This clone was recorded at least ten times. J is TRBJ2-5 and V is TRBV7-9, with D perhaps matching TRBD2 (6 bases). Trimming took 4 bases from V and 7 from J, leaving 16 bases between them. The CDR3 spans 14 residues. Germline V gene data show CDR1 as SEHNR and CDR2 as FQNEAQ (reference sequence). The CDR3, as DNA: TGTGCCAGCAGCTCCAGGGACTGGCCTAGGACCCAGTACTTC. It is translated as CASSSRDWPRTQYF.

In its sample, this clone was seen many times. The CDR3 region is CASSADRAGGYTF. The CDR3 DNA reads as TGTGCCAGCTCCGCGGACAGGGCTGGCGGCTACACCTTC. The V gene is TRBV18, the J gene TRBJ1-2, with TRBD1 matching over 8 bases. The CDR3 runs 13 residues. Trimming cost V 6 bases and J 8 bases; bases outside gene matches: 8. Germline loops: CDR1 KGHSH, CDR2 LQKENI.

This clone was recorded many times. The rearrangement links TRBV30 to TRBJ1-5; TRBD1 aligns across 8 bases. The CDR3 is 14 residues long. Trimming cost V 2 bases and J 2 bases; bases outside gene matches: 2. Germline values: CDR1 GTSNPN, CDR2 SVGIG (reference sequence). The CDR3 region is CAWSMGQGNQPQHF. The CDR3 DNA is TGTGCCTGGAGTATGGGACAGGGCAATCAGCCCCAGCATTTT.

In this sample, this clone turned up many times. The chain recombines TRBV11-2 with TRBJ2-5, with TRBD2 matching over 7 bases. The CDR3 length is 16 residues. The ends lost 5 bases at V and 5 bases at J; junction bases unmatched: 14. Germline-derived CDR1 and CDR2 are SGHAT and FQNNGV. DNA for the CDR3: TGTGCCAGCAGCCGCCCGAAGCGGGGTATCAGGGAGACCCAGTACTTC. Its protein product is CASSRPKRGIRETQYF.

The chain carries TRBV9 and TRBJ2-3; 14 bases fit TRBD2. The CDR3 sequence is 15 residues long. The J segment lost 6 bases and the V segment lost 4 bases, leaving 4 bases of the junction unmatched. Germline V lookup: CDR1 SGDLS, CDR2 YYNGEE. CDR3 protein: CASSIGTSGSDTQYF. The CDR3 DNA follows: TGTGCCAGCAGCATTGGGACTAGCGGGAGTGATACGCAGTATTTT.